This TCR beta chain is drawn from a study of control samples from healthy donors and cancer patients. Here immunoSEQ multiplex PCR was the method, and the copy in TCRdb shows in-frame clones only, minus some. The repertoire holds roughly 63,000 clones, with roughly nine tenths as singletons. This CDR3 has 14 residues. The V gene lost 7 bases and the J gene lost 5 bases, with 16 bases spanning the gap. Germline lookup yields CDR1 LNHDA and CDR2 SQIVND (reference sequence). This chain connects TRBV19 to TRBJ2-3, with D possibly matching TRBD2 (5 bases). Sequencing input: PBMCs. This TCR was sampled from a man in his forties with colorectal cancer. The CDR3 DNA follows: TGTGCCAGTACCAGAGTCAAGGAGGAAGATACGCAGTATTTT. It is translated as CASTRVKEEDTQYF.